This entry lists 22 T cell receptor beta chains sequenced from one sample in a study of OX40 agonist ivuxolimab in advanced cancers. Preparation of the library involved the immunoSEQ multiplex PCR assay. The clones in this table, taken by TCRdb from immuneACCESS, are in-frame only. Not every clone is retained; where verified, under half of the shortfall comes from an unresolved V gene, and the cause of the rest is unknown. The sample data list 70,000 to 75,000 clones, and approximately 86% of these were observed just once. The ten biggest clones cover 1.1% of the sample. The source was CD4+ or CD8+ T cells sorted from blood, collected in a trial of the OX40 agonist ivuxolimab. The receptors here all came from an adult with an advanced solid tumor such as melanoma, head and neck, liver or kidney cancer.

The rearrangement uses TRBV7-2 and TRBJ2-5, with 11 nucleotides matching TRBD2. Trimming cost V 5 bases and J 5 bases; bases outside gene matches: 4. CDR1 is SGHTA and CDR2 is FQGNSA in the germline V gene. This CDR3 has 14 amino acids. CDR3 protein: CASSPRTSGETQYF. The CDR3 DNA sequence: TGTGCCAGCAGCCCCCGGACTAGCGGGGAGACCCAGTACTTC. Filled out from reference TRBV7-2 and TRBJ2-5, the complete variable domain reads GAGVSQSPSNKVTEKGKDVELRCDPISGHTALYWYRQSLGQGLEFLIYFQGNSAPDKSGLPSDRFSAERTGGSVSTLTIQRTQQEDSAVYLCASSPRTSGETQYFGPGTRLLVL.

CDR3 residues: CASSDPLYTSYEQYF. The DNA for the CDR3 is TGTGCCAGCAGTGATCCGCTCTACACCTCCTACGAGCAGTACTTC. The rearrangement uses TRBV6-1 and TRBJ2-7; no reliable D call. CDR3 length equals 15 residues. V lost 3 bases and J 0 bases, leaving 12 bases between the germline ends. Germline V gene sequence: CDR1 MNHNS, CDR2 SASEGT.

V gene TRBV11-2 combines with J gene TRBJ2-7; 8 bases are shared with TRBD1. Germline lookup yields CDR1 SGHAT and CDR2 FQNNGV. The CDR3 contains 14 residues. J lost 3 bases, V lost 5 bases, and 6 bases had no gene match. The CDR3 is CASSLGQVSYEQYF. The CDR3, as DNA: TGTGCCAGCAGCCTGGGACAGGTGAGCTACGAGCAGTACTTC.

The table lists this clone with a few counts. The rearrangement uses TRBV6-1 and TRBJ2-5; 9 bases line up with TRBD1. After removal of 3 bases from V and 5 bases from J, the junction contained 7 bases not matched to a gene. The CDR3 spans 15 residues. Germline-derived CDR1 and CDR2 are MNHNS and SASEGT. Here the CDR3 DNA reads TGTGCCAGCAGTGATCAGGACAGGGGAAGGGAGACCCAGTACTTC. Its protein is CASSDQDRGRETQYF.

The V gene is TRBV6-4, the J gene TRBJ1-1, with 9 positions matching TRBD1. The J segment lost 3 bases and the V segment lost 6 bases, leaving 8 bases of the junction unmatched. CDR1 MRHNA and CDR2 SNTAGT come from the germline V gene. The CDR3 spans 15 residues. Here the CDR3 DNA reads TGTGCCAGCAGGCCTGGGACAGGGAGGGACACTGAAGCTTTCTTT. Translated, it gives CASRPGTGRDTEAFF.

The CDR3 here is CASSEEQGPRSEQYF. In DNA, the CDR3 is TGTGCCAGCAGTGAAGAACAGGGACCGCGGAGCGAGCAGTACTTC. The chain links TRBV2 to TRBJ2-7; tentatively, D is TRBD1 (6 bases). CDR1 and CDR2 (germline): SNHLY, FYNNEI. Trimming shortened V by 1 base and J by 6 bases, and 16 bases separated the two germline ends. The CDR3 has 15 amino acids.

The CDR3, as DNA: TGTGCCAGCTCAGGGGCAGGTCCTTACAACGTCCTGACTTTC. Protein: CASSGAGPYNVLTF. The rearrangement uses TRBV27 and TRBJ2-6, with D maybe TRBD1 (6 bases). This CDR3 has 14 amino acids. Trimming pared 8 bases from V and 9 bases from J, leaving 17 bases between. Germline V lookup: CDR1 MNHEY, CDR2 SMNVEV (reference sequence).

The J gene is TRBJ1-5, the V gene TRBV28; 9 positions match TRBD1. The CDR3 has 15 residues. From germline, CDR1 is MDHEN and CDR2 SYDVKM. V trimming: 4 bases; J trimming: 7 bases; junction bases outside the gene matches: 8. For the CDR3, the DNA is TGTGCCAGCAGTTCCCCAGGGACAGGGTGGCAGCCCCAGCATTTT. It translates to CASSSPGTGWQPQHF.

The V and J genes are TRBV7-8 and TRBJ1-5, with no clear D. The V end was cut by 1 base, the J end by 4 bases, with 5 bases between. The CDR3 runs to 13 residues. CDR1 is SGHVS, CDR2 FQNEAQ, per germline. As DNA, the CDR3 is TGTGCCAGCAGCTTAGACGGGAATCAGCCCCAGCATTTT. Translating gives CASSLDGNQPQHF.

The table lists this clone with a few counts. The CDR3 region has the DNA TGTGCCAGCAGCTTGGGGACGTATACGGGCAATCAGCCCCAGCATTTT. This sequence encodes CASSLGTYTGNQPQHF. V is TRBV5-5 and J is TRBJ1-5; D not resolved. Germline CDR1 is SGHKS and CDR2 is YYEKEE (reference sequence). Trimming left V 0 bases short and J 2 bases short, with 12 bases between. CDR3 length: 16 residues. The whole variable domain, remainder taken from reference TRBV5-5 and TRBJ1-5, is DAGVTQSPTHLIKTRGQQVTLRCSPISGHKSVSWYQQVLGQGPQFIFQYYEKEERGRGNFPDRFSARQFPNYSSELNVNALLLGDSALYLCASSLGTYTGNQPQHFGDGTRLSIL.

The CDR3 loop is CASSERGGLGDEQYF. CDR3 nucleotides: TGTGCCAGCAGTGAACGTGGAGGGTTGGGAGACGAGCAGTACTTC. The gene calls are TRBV25-1 and TRBJ2-7; possible D gene TRBD2, 6 bases. The V gene lost 2 bases and the J gene lost 5 bases, with 16 bases spanning the gap. Germline V gives CDR1 MGHDK, CDR2 SYGVNS. The CDR3 runs to 15 residues.

The chain joins TRBV5-1 to TRBJ1-2, with 9 bases matching TRBD1. This CDR3 region has 15 residues. CDR1 and CDR2 from the germline V gene are SGHRS and YFSETQ. V dropped 3 bases and J dropped 0; count of bases not matched to a gene: 3. As DNA, the CDR3 is TGCGCCAGCAGCTGGGGGACAGGGCCTAACTATGGCTACACCTTC. Translation gives CASSWGTGPNYGYTF.

This chain uses TRBV6-4 with TRBJ1-2; 8 nucleotides match TRBD1. Germline CDR1 is MRHNA and CDR2 is SNTAGT. V lost 0 bases and J lost 5; bases outside the gene matches: 11. The CDR3 has 17 amino acids. This chain's CDR3 is CASSDSSQGGSSYGYTF. CDR3 in DNA: TGTGCCAGCAGTGACTCGTCACAGGGGGGTTCCTCTTATGGCTACACCTTC.

The chain carries TRBV7-2 and TRBJ2-7; TRBD2 matches 12 bases. The V gene's germline CDR1 is SGHTA and CDR2 FQGNSA. J gave up 2 bases and V 6 bases, and 2 bases lay outside the gene matches. The CDR3 spans 14 residues. The CDR3 is CASSRLAGAYEQYF. DNA for the CDR3: TGTGCCAGCAGTCGACTAGCGGGAGCCTACGAGCAGTACTTC.

This clone was seen a few times. The rearrangement uses TRBV7-8 and TRBJ2-1, with TRBD2 identical over 13 bases. CDR3 length equals 14 residues. The V segment lost 4 bases and the J segment 7 bases; nucleotides outside the gene matches: 1. Germline CDR1 SGHVS, CDR2 FQNEAQ. Here the CDR3 reads CASSSLAGGNEQFF. CDR3 nucleotide sequence: TGTGCCAGCAGCTCACTAGCGGGAGGGAATGAGCAGTTCTTC.

The chain carries TRBV4-1 and TRBJ1-1, with 9 bases fitting TRBD1. V was clipped by 2 bases and J by 6 bases; unmatched bases: 4. Germline values: CDR1 MGHRA, CDR2 YSYEKL. There are 14 residues in the CDR3. The CDR3 DNA is TGCGCCAGCAGCCAACCGGGACAGGGTGCTGAAGCTTTCTTT. Residues: CASSQPGQGAEAFF.

V usage is TRBV9 and J usage is TRBJ2-5, with TRBD2 identical over 10 bases. J was trimmed by 5 bases and V by 0 bases; bases with no gene match: 7. CDR1 is SGDLS, CDR2 YYNGEE, per germline. This CDR3 spans 16 amino acids. CDR3 amino acids: CASSVDPAGGIETQYF. As DNA, the CDR3 is TGTGCCAGCAGCGTAGATCCAGCGGGAGGGATCGAGACCCAGTACTTC.

This chain uses TRBV27 with TRBJ1-4; D uncertain. The CDR3 loop spans 15 amino acids. Germline V gene lookup returns CDR1 MNHEY and CDR2 SMNVEV (reference sequence). V was cut by 3 bases and J by 0 bases, with 8 bases left in between. The CDR3 bases are TGTGCCAGCAGTTTGAGGGTGGCAACTAATGAAAAACTGTTTTTT. Its translation: CASSLRVATNEKLFF.

This chain joins TRBV5-6 and TRBJ2-5; TRBD2 matches at 11 bases. The germline V gene encodes CDR1 SGHDT and CDR2 YYEEEE. V trimming: 5 bases; J trimming: 6 bases; junction bases outside the gene matches: 9. CDR3 length: 15 amino acids. The CDR3 coding sequence is TGTGCCAGCAGGCGTAGCGGGAGGGGTGGGCAGACCCAGTACTTC. Its translation is CASRRSGRGGQTQYF.

The chain couples TRBV25-1 to TRBJ2-7; D may be TRBD2 (5 bases). The CDR3 totals 13 residues. The germline V gene has CDR1 MGHDK and CDR2 SYGVNS. V shed 7 bases and J shed 6 bases, with 16 bases lying between them. The CDR3: CASTIRGSGEQYF. CDR3 nucleotide sequence: TGTGCCAGCACGATCCGGGGTTCGGGCGAGCAGTACTTC.

The chain is built from TRBV5-1 and TRBJ2-1; 7 bases fit TRBD2. CDR3 size: 14 residues. Germline trimming cut 9 bases from V and 6 bases from J; bases unmatched to any gene: 12. Germline V gene data show CDR1 as SGHRS and CDR2 as YFSETQ. The CDR3 reads CATGGGTPSNEQFF. The CDR3 bases are TGCGCCACCGGGGGAGGGACCCCCTCCAATGAGCAGTTCTTC. Supplemented by reference TRBV5-1 and TRBJ2-1, the full variable domain reads KAGVTQTPRYLIKTRGQQVTLSCSPISGHRSVSWYQQTPGQGLQFLFEYFSETQRNKGNFPGRFSGRQFSNSRSEMNVSTLELGDSALYLCATGGGTPSNEQFFGPGTRLTVL.

V usage is TRBV6-5 and J usage is TRBJ2-7; D unclear. The CDR3 length is 13 residues. Germline CDR1 and CDR2: MNHEY and SVGAGI. V was cut by 2 bases and J by 3 bases, with 8 bases left in between. The CDR3 reads CASSYVQSYEQYF. CDR3 in DNA: TGTGCCAGCAGTTACGTACAGAGCTACGAGCAGTACTTC.